One sample yielded the 14 T cell receptor beta chains listed below, sequenced in a study of blood T cell repertoires in COVID-19. Produced via immunoSEQ multiplex PCR; TCRdb's table is partial and in-frame only. The sample lists 390,000 or so clones, around 87% occurring once. What was sequenced was peripheral blood. These receptors were taken from a woman aged 25 to 39 with COVID-19, enrolled during active disease.

This clone was seen only a few times. This chain connects TRBV28 to TRBJ1-5; tentative D call: TRBD1 (6 bases). Germline lookup yields CDR1 MDHEN and CDR2 SYDVKM. This CDR3 has 18 amino acids. The ends were cut back, 3 bases at V and 5 bases at J, with 23 bases in the middle. CDR3 region: CASSLLLRDIWSDQPQHF. The DNA for the CDR3 is TGTGCCAGCAGTTTGCTACTCCGGGACATATGGAGCGATCAGCCCCAGCATTTT.

This clone has just one count. V gene TRBV10-3 combines with J gene TRBJ2-3, with TRBD2 matching 7 bases. CDR1 is ENHRY and CDR2 is SYGVKD in the germline V gene. This CDR3 is 13 amino acids long. V lost 7 bases to trimming and J lost 6 bases; unmatched junction nucleotides: 7. For the CDR3, the DNA is TGTGCCATCATGGGAGGACTAGTGGATACGCAGTATTTT. It is translated as CAIMGGLVDTQYF.

The rearrangement joins TRBV20-1 to TRBJ2-1; 9 bases agree with TRBD2. Germline V gene lookup returns CDR1 DFQATT and CDR2 SNEGSKA (reference sequence). The CDR3 has 15 amino acids. Germline trimming cut 3 bases from V and 8 bases from J; bases unmatched to any gene: 11. This CDR3 reads CSASRREGLSYEQFF. The DNA for the CDR3 is TGCAGTGCTAGTCGGCGGGAGGGCCTATCATATGAGCAGTTCTTC.

The chain recombines TRBV29-1 with TRBJ2-5; D possibly corresponds to TRBD1 (5 bases). Germline CDR1 and CDR2: SQVTM and ANQGSEA. The length of the CDR3 is 13 residues. Trimming removed 7 bases from V and 4 bases from J, with 16 bases in between. In nucleotides, the CDR3 is TGCAGCGGAGGTCAGGGTCGGTTAGAGACCCAGTACTTC. This gives the protein CSGGQGRLETQYF.

The CDR3 here is CASSMGTSVYEQYF. CDR3 nucleotide sequence: TGTGCCAGTAGTATGGGGACTAGCGTCTACGAGCAGTACTTC. V and J are TRBV19 and TRBJ2-7; TRBD2 matches 10 bases. CDR3 length equals 14 residues. V gave up 3 bases and J gave up 3 bases; unmatched junction bases: 2. CDR1 is LNHDA, CDR2 SQIVND, per germline (reference sequence).

In this sample, this clone turned up a few times. CDR3 loop: CASSLVSGTAYEQYF. CDR3 DNA: TGTGCCAGCAGTTTGGTATCTGGGACTGCCTACGAGCAGTACTTC. The chain joins TRBV28 to TRBJ2-7, with a weak D call TRBD2 (6 bases). Deletions cut 3 bases from V and 2 bases from J, with 14 bases between. Germline CDR1 is MDHEN and CDR2 is SYDVKM. There are 15 residues in the CDR3.

The V call is TRBV3-1 (or the pseudogene TRBV3-2), the J call TRBJ2-7; weak D call: TRBD1 (6 bases). Germline assignment: CDR1 LGHDT and CDR2 YNNKEL (reference sequence). Trimming shortened V by 4 bases and J by 1 base, and 14 bases separated the two germline ends. The CDR3 runs to 15 residues. CDR3 residues: CASSRIPGDSYEQYF. In DNA form, the CDR3 reads TGTGCCAGCAGCCGGATCCCAGGGGATTCCTACGAGCAGTACTTC.

V gene TRBV5-1 combines with J gene TRBJ2-2; 10 bases line up with TRBD1. Trimming removed 4 bases from V and 7 bases from J; junction bases left unmatched: 10. Per the germline V gene, CDR1 is SGHRS and CDR2 is YFSETQ. The CDR3 is made up of 16 amino acids. CDR3 sequence: CASSPGGTGVVGELFF. Here the CDR3 DNA reads TGCGCCAGCAGCCCGGGAGGGACAGGGGTCGTCGGGGAGCTGTTTTTT. The complete variable domain, with remaining parts taken from reference TRBV5-1 and TRBJ2-2, reads KAGVTQTPRYLIKTRGQQVTLSCSPISGHRSVSWYQQTPGQGLQFLFEYFSETQRNKGNFPGRFSGRQFSNSRSEMNVSTLELGDSALYLCASSPGGTGVVGELFFGEGSRLTVL.

J is TRBJ2-7 and V is TRBV5-1; D might be TRBD2 (6 bases). V gave up 4 bases and J gave up 3 bases, with 14 bases separating them. The CDR3 runs 14 residues. CDR1 SGHRS and CDR2 YFSETQ come from the germline V gene. The CDR3 spells CASSRGTGLYEQYF. In nucleotides, the CDR3 is TGCGCCAGCAGCCGCGGGACCGGACTCTACGAGCAGTACTTC.

This clone was counted between two and nine times. The CDR3 DNA reads as TGTGCCAGCAGCTCACCTCGGCCGGAGAGGGAGCAGTACTTC. This gives the protein CASSSPRPEREQYF. The chain combines TRBV7-2 with TRBJ2-7; D is uncertain. Germline CDR1 and CDR2: SGHTA and FQGNSA. Between the trimmed V and J ends, which lost 4 bases and 7 bases, there was a span of 17 bases. CDR3 length equals 14 residues.

This CDR3 reads CASRQGLYEQYF. CDR3 in DNA: TGCGCCAGCAGACAGGGTCTCTACGAGCAGTACTTC. V is TRBV10-2 and J is TRBJ2-7; a weak D match, TRBD1 (6 bases). There are 12 residues in the CDR3. The ends were cut back, 6 bases at V and 3 bases at J, with 9 bases in the middle. CDR1 and CDR2 (germline): WSHSY, SAAADI.

Concerning this clone: Other DNA sequences from this sample encode an identical CDR3 as well. V is TRBV29-1 and J is TRBJ2-7; weak D call: TRBD1 (5 bases). There are 12 residues in the CDR3. CDR1 and CDR2 (germline): SQVTM, ANQGSEA. Trimming pared 7 bases from V and 0 bases from J, leaving 10 bases between. CDR3 nucleotide sequence: TGCAGCGCCCGTGACAGCTCCTACGAGCAGTACTTC. Translation: CSARDSSYEQYF.

The chain couples TRBV30 to TRBJ1-2; D remains ambiguous. The CDR3 extends over 15 amino acids. CDR1 GTSNPN and CDR2 SVGIG come from the germline V gene (reference sequence). Trimming left V 0 bases short and J 2 bases short, with 13 bases between. CDR3 DNA: TGTGCCTGGAGTGTACCCCCAGAAATAAACTATGGCTACACCTTC. Translating gives CAWSVPPEINYGYTF.

The chain recombines TRBV7-9 with TRBJ2-6; 9 nucleotides align to TRBD1. From germline, CDR1 is SEHNR and CDR2 FQNEAQ (reference sequence). J was trimmed by 2 bases and V by 6 bases; bases with no gene match: 5. The length of the CDR3 is 16 residues. The DNA for the CDR3 is TGTGCCAGCAGTCCTACAGGGGGCCCTGGGGCCAACGTCCTGACTTTC. Translating it yields CASSPTGGPGANVLTF.